This entry lists 20 T cell receptor beta chains sequenced from one sample in a study of T cells in Graves' hyperthyroidism and ophthalmopathy. There were TCR beta CDR3 regions amplified from RNA transcripts. Using the HTBI primer set, a first-round RT-PCR was run on the TCR CDR3. TCRdb re-analysed the multiplex PCR reads in MiXCR, keeping a single row per CDR3 protein. Here the sample spans fewer than 110,000 distinct CDR3 sequences, 40% to 50% being singletons. The sample consisted of blood. The receptor set was obtained from a man aged 40-49 years with Graves' hyperthyroidism.

This clonotype came up many times. The chain uses TRBV5-6 and TRBJ2-2; D ambiguous. Trimming left V 5 bases short and J 0 bases short, with 17 bases between. The CDR3 loop spans 17 amino acids. Germline lookup yields CDR1 SGHDT and CDR2 YYEEEE. CDR3 amino acids: CASRDGRYGANTGELFF. The CDR3 bases are TGTGCCAGCAGGGACGGGCGTTATGGGGCGAACACCGGGGAGCTGTTTTTT.

V usage is TRBV7-9 and J usage is TRBJ1-5; D possibly corresponds to TRBD1 (5 bases). Deletions cut 5 bases from V and 9 bases from J, with 14 bases between. Per germline, CDR1 SEHNR and CDR2 FQNEAQ (reference sequence). This CDR3 has 13 amino acids. In nucleotides, the CDR3 is TGTGCCAGCAGCCCGGGACTAGCGGGGCCCCAGCATTTT. Translation gives CASSPGLAGPQHF.

This clonotype came up many times. The rearrangement uses TRBV12-3 or TRBV12-4 and TRBJ2-1; the match to TRBD1 covers 7 bases. Trimming at V came to 6 bases and at J to 2 bases, leaving 4 bases not matched to a gene. CDR3 length equals 14 residues. Written as DNA, the CDR3 is TGTGCCAGCAGAAAGCAGGGGGCCTACAATGAGCAGTTCTTC. This sequence encodes CASRKQGAYNEQFF.

Points on this clonotype: It may be a read error: a sequence one base away is much more abundant. The CDR3 here is CASSQGRLNNEQFF. In nucleotides, the CDR3 is TGCGCCAGCAGCCAAGGAAGGCTGAACAATGAGCAGTTCTTC. The gene calls are TRBV4-1 and TRBJ2-1; no firm D call. The CDR3 covers 14 residues. Looked up from germline, CDR1 is MGHRA and CDR2 is YSYEKL. Trimming removed 1 base from V and 5 bases from J, with 9 bases in between.

Regarding this clonotype: Lacking the conserved final phenylalanine or tryptophan, this CDR3 likely reflects a read error. The gene calls are TRBV2 and TRBJ2-2, with D tentatively TRBD1 (5 bases). This CDR3 region has 13 residues. The germline gives CDR1 SNHLY, CDR2 FYNNEI. The CDR3 nucleotides read TGTGCCGGCAGTGACATCAGGGACGGGGAGCTGTTTGTT. This encodes CAGSDIRDGELFV.

The gene calls are TRBV20-1 and TRBJ2-1; TRBD1 is a possible D gene (6 bases). The CDR3 is made up of 10 amino acids. Germline lookup yields CDR1 DFQATT and CDR2 SNEGSKA (reference sequence). V was shortened by 5 bases and J by 10 bases, with 9 bases between the two germline ends. The CDR3: CSAATGEQFF. CDR3 nucleotides: TGCAGTGCTGCCACAGGGGAGCAGTTCTTC.

This rearrangement joins TRBV7-2 to TRBJ1-2; the D gene is possibly TRBD1 (5 bases). This CDR3 has 13 amino acids. Germline V gives CDR1 SGHTA, CDR2 FQGNSA. V shed 1 base and J shed 2 bases, with 5 bases lying between them. The CDR3 bases are TGTGCCAGCAGCTTAGGGGGGAACTATGGCTACACCTTC. Protein product: CASSLGGNYGYTF.

This clonotype was recorded many times. The chain couples TRBV6-1 to TRBJ2-7; D tentatively reads TRBD1 or TRBD2 (5 bases each). CDR3 size: 15 residues. V lost 7 bases and J lost 0, with 16 bases in between. Germline lookup yields CDR1 MNHNS and CDR2 SASEGT. The CDR3 region is CASNLGTASSYEQYF. The CDR3 DNA reads as TGTGCCAGCAATCTCGGGACGGCTAGCTCCTACGAGCAGTACTTC.

This clonotype was detected once. The CDR3 does not close with the conserved phenylalanine or tryptophan, likely indicating a read error. No DNA is shown, since the ends of the CDR3 on it are uncertain; the CDR3 is the one TCRdb lists. The gene calls are TRBV19 and TRBJ1-2; TRBD1 was called by the table and not checked on the DNA. The CDR3 is made up of 12 amino acids, end residues included. CDR1 and CDR2 (germline): LNHDA, SQIVND (reference sequence). This CDR3 is CASGQGNSGNTI.

The CDR3 region is CAGRRGSGGGELFF. The DNA for the CDR3 is TGTGCCGGCCGCCGCGGGTCGGGGGGAGGGGAGCTGTTTTTT. The chain employs TRBV6-5 and TRBJ2-2; 7 nucleotides align to TRBD2. Germline trimming cut 11 bases from V and 8 bases from J; bases unmatched to any gene: 14. In germline, CDR1 is MNHEY, CDR2 SVGAGI. The CDR3 loop spans 14 amino acids.

This clonotype occurred once. Since a much larger clone is just one base distant, this may be a read error. The chain is built from TRBV6-2 or TRBV6-3 and TRBJ1-5, with D unresolved. The CDR3 is 13 amino acids. V lost 2 bases, J lost 9 bases, and 11 bases lay in between. The germline V gene has CDR1 MNHEY and CDR2 SVGEGT. The CDR3 DNA sequence: TGTGCCAGCAGTTACAGTGATTCTCGGCCCCAGCATTTT. Translated: CASSYSDSRPQHF.

The V gene is TRBV11-2, the J gene TRBJ1-1; 8 bases map to TRBD1. V lost 1 base to trimming and J lost 2 bases; unmatched junction nucleotides: 6. CDR1 and CDR2 from the germline V gene are SGHAT and FQNNGV. The CDR3 has 16 residues. CDR3 bases: TGTGCCAGCAGCTTAGTGGGGACAGGTGGCAACACTGAAGCTTTCTTT. This gives the protein CASSLVGTGGNTEAFF.

V and J are TRBV2 and TRBJ1-2; possible D gene TRBD1, 6 bases. This CDR3 has 12 amino acids. V gave up 7 bases and J gave up 8 bases, with 14 bases separating them. The germline V gene has CDR1 SNHLY and CDR2 FYNNEI. Here the CDR3 DNA reads TGTGCCAGCACTTTTGGGGGCAGGGGCTACACCTTC. Its translation is CASTFGGRGYTF.

This clonotype occurred many times. This rearrangement joins TRBV11-3 to TRBJ2-7; 8 nucleotides agree with TRBD1. The CDR3 length is 14 residues. V dropped 5 bases and J dropped 2; count of bases not matched to a gene: 5. CDR1 and CDR2 from the germline V gene are SGHNT and YENEEA. Here the CDR3 DNA reads TGTGCCAGCAGCGAAGGGACAGGACCCTACGAGCAGTACTTC. Translation: CASSEGTGPYEQYF.

This clonotype was recorded at least ten times. The chain has TRBV20-1 and TRBJ2-1; 9 positions agree with TRBD2. The J segment lost 7 bases and the V segment lost 6 bases, leaving 13 bases of the junction unmatched. The CDR3 extends over 15 amino acids. Germline CDR1 reads DFQATT; CDR2 reads SNEGSKA (reference sequence). The CDR3 here is CSAVLPGLAKNEQFF. For the CDR3, the DNA is TGCAGTGCCGTGTTGCCGGGACTAGCCAAGAATGAGCAGTTCTTC.

This clonotype was counted ten times or more. The chain employs TRBV24-1 and TRBJ2-1, with D possibly being TRBD2 (6 bases). With 5 bases removed from V and 6 bases from J, the gap between germline ends came to 13 bases. Per the germline V gene, CDR1 is KGHDR and CDR2 is SFDVKD. The CDR3 is 14 residues long. CDR3 loop: CATSASGTFNEQFF. CDR3 bases: TGTGCCACCAGTGCCTCAGGGACTTTCAATGAGCAGTTCTTC.

With regard to this clonotype: A much larger clonotype is one base distant, so this may be a read error. The chain has TRBV25-1 and TRBJ1-6, with 7 bases identical to TRBD1. Unmatched junction bases numbered 8, after V lost 5 bases and J lost 10 bases. CDR1 MGHDK and CDR2 SYGVNS come from the germline V gene. The CDR3 runs to 14 residues. The CDR3 loop is CASSLKTGWSPLHF. The CDR3, as DNA: TGTGCCAGCAGTCTGAAGACAGGGTGGTCACCCCTCCACTTT.

Concerning this clonotype: Just one base apart from a much larger clone, this may be a read error. The V and J genes are TRBV10-3 and TRBJ2-3, with D possibly being TRBD2 (5 bases). Deletions cut 3 bases from V and 7 bases from J, with 14 bases between. Germline CDR1 ENHRY, CDR2 SYGVKD. The CDR3 is 14 amino acids. CDR3 bases: TGTGCCATCAGTGAAAATAGCGTTTCAAATACGCAGTATTTT. Its protein product is CAISENSVSNTQYF.

This clonotype turned up a few times. This chain uses TRBV27 with TRBJ1-5; D may be TRBD1 (6 bases). CDR1 MNHEY and CDR2 SMNVEV come from the germline V gene (reference sequence). V was pared by 7 bases and J by 9 bases, with 16 bases between. The CDR3 totals 13 residues. The CDR3 here is CASTAGAGWPQHF. Here the CDR3 DNA reads TGTGCCAGCACGGCGGGGGCGGGCTGGCCCCAGCATTTT.

This clonotype appeared many times. The chain has TRBV12-3 or TRBV12-4 and TRBJ1-2, with no clear D. Between the trimmed V and J ends, which lost 7 bases and 8 bases, there was a span of 17 bases. The CDR3 length is 13 residues. CDR3 sequence reads: CASTQLPGVGYTF. CDR3 DNA: TGTGCCAGCACCCAACTCCCAGGTGTGGGCTACACCTTC.